One sample yielded the 23 T cell receptor beta chains listed below, sequenced in a study of blood T cell repertoires in COVID-19. TCRdb's copy holds only in-frame clones and misses some; the assay was immunoSEQ multiplex PCR. The sample records 200,000 to 250,000 clones, roughly 80% being singletons. Sequencing was carried out using PBMCs or T cells enriched from blood (not recorded which). The source is a woman between 40 and 50 years old with acute COVID-19.

There are many counts of this clone. The chain combines TRBV18 with TRBJ2-4; D not resolved. V lost 0 bases, J lost 2 bases, and 8 bases lay in between. The CDR3 loop spans 15 amino acids. Germline V CDR1 and CDR2: KGHSH, LQKENI. In nucleotides, the CDR3 is TGTGCCAGCTCACCACCGGGCAGTACCAAAAACATTCAGTACTTC. This sequence encodes CASSPPGSTKNIQYF.

The V and J genes are TRBV7-6 and TRBJ1-3; 8 bases fit TRBD1. CDR1 and CDR2 from the germline V gene are SGHVS and FNYEAQ. This CDR3 contains 15 residues. V shed 5 bases and J 4 bases; nucleotides not matched to a gene: 7. CDR3 in DNA: TGTGCCAGCAGCCCCCCAGGGGGCGAAGGAAACACCATATATTTT. Amino acid sequence: CASSPPGGEGNTIYF.

The rearrangement joins TRBV7-9 to TRBJ2-1; D is perhaps TRBD1 (6 bases). Trimming stripped 2 bases from V and 4 bases from J, with 12 bases between. The CDR3 contains 15 residues. Per germline, CDR1 SEHNR and CDR2 FQNEAQ (reference sequence). The CDR3 nucleotides read TGTGCCAGCAGCTTAATCTTAGGGGGTTACAATGAGCAGTTCTTC. Translated, it gives CASSLILGGYNEQFF.

The gene calls are TRBV5-1 and TRBJ1-1; D is possibly TRBD1 (5 bases). V lost 1 base to trimming and J lost 0 bases, with 13 bases between them. Germline V gives CDR1 SGHRS, CDR2 YFSETQ. The CDR3 extends over 16 amino acids. For the CDR3, the DNA is TGCGCCAGCAGCTTGTCGACAGACCATGTGAACACTGAAGCTTTCTTT. Amino acids: CASSLSTDHVNTEAFF.

The chain couples TRBV19 to TRBJ2-3; 7 positions match TRBD1. The CDR3 consists of 14 residues. Per germline, CDR1 LNHDA and CDR2 SQIVND (reference sequence). The junction had 6 bases not matched to a gene; V was cut back by 6 bases and J by 3 bases. The CDR3 DNA reads as TGTGCCAGTAGAAGGGGGCGCATAACAGATACGCAGTATTTT. It encodes CASRRGRITDTQYF.

V and J are TRBV5-1 and TRBJ2-2; D possibly corresponds to TRBD1 (5 bases). CDR3 length equals 13 residues. V shed 6 bases and J shed 6 bases, with 12 bases lying between them. The germline gives CDR1 SGHRS, CDR2 YFSETQ. CDR3: CASNPGWSGELFF. As DNA, the CDR3 is TGCGCCAGCAATCCAGGGTGGTCCGGGGAGCTGTTTTTT.

V is TRBV6-5 and J is TRBJ1-4; maybe TRBD1 (6 bases). The CDR3 is 13 residues long. Trimming shortened V by 9 bases and J by 2 bases, and 10 bases separated the two germline ends. CDR1 is MNHEY, CDR2 SVGAGI, per germline. The CDR3 loop reads CASQDSTNEKLFF. In DNA form, the CDR3 reads TGTGCCAGTCAGGACAGTACTAATGAAAAACTGTTTTTT.

This clone has just a few counts. This chain joins TRBV7-8 and TRBJ2-7; 10 bases line up with TRBD1. CDR1 and CDR2 from the germline V gene are SGHVS and FQNEAQ. Losses at the gene ends were 8 bases for V and 5 bases for J; bases not matched to a gene: 18. This CDR3 contains 17 residues. The CDR3, as DNA: TGTGCCAGCGGAACGGACAGGGGGGCTAACCTACTACACGAGCAGTACTTC. Protein: CASGTDRGANLLHEQYF. Combining the CDR3 with reference TRBV7-8 and TRBJ2-7 gives the whole variable domain GAGVSQSPRYKVAKRGQDVALRCDPISGHVSLFWYQQALGQGPEFLTYFQNEAQLDKSGLPSDRFFAERPEGSVSTLKIQRTQQEDSAVYLCASGTDRGANLLHEQYFGPGTRLTVT.

The rearrangement joins TRBV18 to TRBJ1-4; unclear D gene. The CDR3 totals 15 residues. Trimming pared 3 bases from V and 8 bases from J, leaving 16 bases between. The germline V gene encodes CDR1 KGHSH and CDR2 LQKENI. The CDR3 loop is CASSPAGSWTEKLFF. DNA of the CDR3: TGTGCCAGCTCACCCGCGGGCAGTTGGACGGAAAAACTGTTTTTT.

This rearrangement joins TRBV7-2 to TRBJ2-2; 11 positions agree with TRBD2. With 5 bases clipped from V and 7 bases from J, the junction kept 18 bases outside the gene matches. The CDR3 covers 19 residues. CDR1 SGHTA and CDR2 FQGNSA come from the germline V gene. The CDR3 nucleotides are TGTGCCAGCAGCCCCCAGGGTAGCGGGGGGGCCGGTCGAGGCGGGGAGCTGTTTTTT. Its protein product is CASSPQGSGGAGRGGELFF.

This chain joins TRBV7-3 and TRBJ2-2; D not certain. This CDR3 is built from 13 residues. V was clipped by 1 base and J by 7 bases, with 7 bases between them. Germline V gene sequence: CDR1 SGHTA, CDR2 FQGTGA. The CDR3 protein is CASSLSLSGELFF. The CDR3, as DNA: TGTGCCAGCAGCTTAAGCTTGAGCGGGGAGCTGTTTTTT. Supplemented by reference TRBV7-3 and TRBJ2-2, the full variable domain reads GAGVSQTPSNKVTEKGKYVELRCDPISGHTALYWYRQSLGQGPEFLIYFQGTGAADDSGLPNDRFFAVRPEGSVSTLKIQRTERGDSAVYLCASSLSLSGELFFGEGSRLTVL.

The genes are TRBV12-5 and TRBJ1-1; 11 bases fit TRBD1. V gave up 7 bases and J gave up 1 base; unmatched junction bases: 11. This CDR3 spans 17 amino acids. Germline CDR1 reads LGHNT; CDR2 reads FRNRAP. CDR3 in amino acids: CASAPSPGQGGNTEAFF. The CDR3 region has the DNA TGTGCTAGTGCCCCTTCCCCGGGACAGGGGGGGAACACTGAAGCTTTCTTT.

The chain is built from TRBV29-1 and TRBJ1-1; 10 bases fit TRBD1. Germline CDR1 is SQVTM and CDR2 is ANQGSEA. The CDR3 spans 16 residues. V lost 4 bases to trimming and J lost 1 base; unmatched junction nucleotides: 9. This chain's CDR3 is CSVGEGTGASNTEAFF. Here the CDR3 DNA reads TGCAGCGTTGGAGAAGGGACAGGGGCCTCGAACACTGAAGCTTTCTTT.

The rearrangement joins TRBV11-2 to TRBJ1-2; 7 nucleotides agree with TRBD1. The CDR3 consists of 16 residues. CDR1 and CDR2 (germline): SGHAT, FQNNGV. With V trimmed by 7 bases and J by 4 bases, 15 bases remained unmatched. The CDR3 region has the DNA TGTGCCAGCACCCTAGGACCTTCAGGGGGGCTCTATGGCTACACCTTC. Its protein product is CASTLGPSGGLYGYTF.

This clone has only a few counts. The chain carries TRBV6-5 and TRBJ2-1; D is possibly TRBD2 (5 bases). V was shortened by 10 bases and J by 5 bases, with 15 bases between the two germline ends. Germline assignment: CDR1 MNHEY and CDR2 SVGAGI. The CDR3 extends over 13 amino acids. The CDR3 coding sequence is TGTGCCACCTCACTAGTGGCCAACAATGAGCAGTTCTTC. It encodes CATSLVANNEQFF.

J is TRBJ2-7 and V is TRBV11-3; D not resolved. Trimming took off 2 bases at V and 3 bases at J, with 8 bases between the two ends. The CDR3 loop spans 13 amino acids. The germline V gene has CDR1 SGHNT and CDR2 YENEEA. CDR3: CASSLYSGYEQYF. The CDR3 nucleotides are TGTGCCAGCAGCTTATACAGTGGCTACGAGCAGTACTTC. The full variable domain, rest sourced from reference TRBV11-3 and TRBJ2-7, is EAGVVQSPRYKIIEKKQPVAFWCNPISGHNTLYWYLQNLGQGPELLIRYENEEAVDDSQLPKDRFSAERLKGVDSTLKIQPAELGDSAVYLCASSLYSGYEQYFGPGTRLTVT.

This chain joins TRBV6-5 and TRBJ1-1; D gene unclear. Per germline, CDR1 MNHEY and CDR2 SVGAGI. The V end lost 1 base, the J end lost 4 bases, and 13 bases lay between the germline ends. This CDR3 has 15 amino acids. The CDR3: CASSYYGEFGTEAFF. In DNA form, the CDR3 reads TGTGCCAGCAGTTACTACGGGGAATTTGGCACTGAAGCTTTCTTT.

V gene TRBV28 combines with J gene TRBJ1-6; 8 bases agree with TRBD1. V dropped 8 bases and J dropped 6; count of bases not matched to a gene: 6. The germline gives CDR1 MDHEN, CDR2 SYDVKM. This CDR3 spans 14 amino acids. CDR3 sequence reads: CASGGTGGNSPLHF. DNA for the CDR3: TGTGCCAGCGGCGGGACAGGTGGTAATTCACCCCTCCACTTT.

About this clone: Germline is not matched at one junction end, which may reflect a read error. This rearrangement joins TRBV7-9 to TRBJ2-3; TRBD1 is a possible D gene (6 bases). This CDR3 has 14 residues. CDR1 is SEHNR and CDR2 is FQNEAQ in the germline V gene (reference sequence). As DNA, the CDR3 is TGTACCACTGGGGGACAAGTTATAACAGATACGCGGTATTTT. Its protein is CTTGGQVITDTRYF. The whole variable domain, filled in from reference TRBV7-9 and TRBJ2-3, reads DTGVSQNPRHKITKRGQNVTFRCDPISEHNRLYWYRQTLGQGPEFLTYFQNEAQLEKSRLLSDRFSAERPKGSFSTLEIQRTEQGDSAMYLCTTGGQVITDTRYFGPGTRLTVL.

The count of this clone is one. The rearrangement joins TRBV12-3 or TRBV12-4 to TRBJ1-1; D call uncertain. Deletions cut 5 bases from V and 0 bases from J, with 7 bases between. The CDR3 runs to 13 residues. The CDR3 DNA reads TGTGCCAGCAGTCCAGGTCTGAACACTGAAGCTTTCTTT. As protein: CASSPGLNTEAFF.

This clone occurred a few times. The V and J genes are TRBV20-1 and TRBJ1-2; tentative D call: TRBD1 (6 bases). There are 14 residues in the CDR3. V was clipped by 3 bases and J by 7 bases, with 18 bases between them. CDR1 DFQATT and CDR2 SNEGSKA come from the germline V gene (reference sequence). DNA for the CDR3: TGCAGTGCTAGTAAGGCCAGGGGTGAGGGTGGCTACACCTTC. It specifies CSASKARGEGGYTF.

The chain is built from TRBV19 and TRBJ1-1; D may be TRBD1 (5 bases). With 6 bases removed from V and 4 bases from J, the gap between germline ends came to 9 bases. CDR1 and CDR2 from the germline V gene are LNHDA and SQIVND (reference sequence). The CDR3 is made up of 12 amino acids. CDR3 region: CASRSGGTEAFF. CDR3 DNA sequence: TGTGCCAGTAGGTCGGGGGGCACTGAAGCTTTCTTT.

V and J are TRBV29-1 and TRBJ2-7; the D gene is possibly TRBD2 (6 bases). The CDR3 runs to 11 residues. Germline V lookup: CDR1 SQVTM, CDR2 ANQGSEA. V was trimmed by 3 bases and J by 6 bases, leaving 9 bases between them. For the CDR3, the DNA is TGCAGCGTTGACTCCGGGGGCGAGCAGTACTTC. Translation: CSVDSGGEQYF.